This TCR beta chain was retrieved from a study of Graves' ophthalmopathy and Graves' hyperthyroidism. The study's findings and limits: Classification of ophthalmopathy versus stable hyperthyroidism by a 13-signature model yielded approximately 90% sensitivity and 75% to 84% specificity. In blood appeared most of the expanded thyroid clonotypes whose frequency exceeded 0.001.

V was clipped by 2 bases and J by 4 bases, with 9 bases between them. The germline CDR1 and CDR2 sequences are WSHSY and SAAADI. This CDR3 is built from 14 residues. This clonotype was picked up a small number of times. Its target is unknown. Pregnant or lactating patients and those with other autoimmune diseases or uncontrolled infections were excluded. Each diagnosis was determined on the basis of clinical symptoms, serum thyroxine, TRAb, thyroid ultrasound and orbital computed tomography. The study amplified TCR beta CDR3 regions using RNA transcripts. First-round RT-PCR relied on HTBI primers, and a second-round multiplex PCR came next. MiXCR, run by TCRdb on the multiplex PCR reads, gives a single entry per CDR3 protein. The table includes over a million distinct CDR3 sequences, 35% to 40% detected once.

Material: peripheral blood or thyroid tissue (not recorded which). The chain couples TRBV10-2 to TRBJ1-3; the D is unclear. This TCR derives from an adult man with Graves' hyperthyroidism. Here the CDR3 reads CASSEPSTGNTIYF. The CDR3 DNA reads TGCGCCAGCAGTGAGCCCAGCACCGGAAACACCATATATTTT.